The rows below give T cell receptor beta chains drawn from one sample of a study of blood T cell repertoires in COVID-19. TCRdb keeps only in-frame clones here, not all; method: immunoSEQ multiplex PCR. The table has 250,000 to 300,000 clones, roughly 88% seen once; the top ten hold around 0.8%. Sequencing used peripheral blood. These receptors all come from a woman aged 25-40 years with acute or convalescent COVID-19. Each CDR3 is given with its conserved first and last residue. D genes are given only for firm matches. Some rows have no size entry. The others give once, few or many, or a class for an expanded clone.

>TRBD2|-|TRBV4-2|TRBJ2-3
TGTGCCAGCAGCCGCTTAGCGGGAGTGGATACGCAGTATTTT
CASSRLAGVDTQYF
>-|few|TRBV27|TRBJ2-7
TGTGCCAGCAGTTTATCGACAGCCTCGGAGGGCGAGCAGTACTTC
CASSLSTASEGEQYF
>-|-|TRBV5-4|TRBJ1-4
TGTGCCAGCACTGCCAAGCGCCATGGAGATGAAAAACTGTTTTTT
CASTAKRHGDEKLFF
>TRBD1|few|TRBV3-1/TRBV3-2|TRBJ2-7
TGTGCCAGCAGCCAAGGGACAGGGGGCTACGAGCAGTACTTC
CASSQGTGGYEQYF
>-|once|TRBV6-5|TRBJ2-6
TGTGCCACCTACTACTCTGGGGCCAACGTCCTGACTTTC
CATYYSGANVLTF
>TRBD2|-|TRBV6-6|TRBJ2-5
TGTGCCAGCAGTTACGGGGCGGGAGGTGGCCAAGAGACCCAGTACTTC
CASSYGAGGGQETQYF
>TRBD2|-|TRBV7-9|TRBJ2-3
TGTGCCAGCAGCTTAGAAGCGGGAACCCGGCCAGATACGCAGTATTTT
CASSLEAGTRPDTQYF
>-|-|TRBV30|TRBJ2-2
TGTGCCTGGAGTCCCCTCACCGGGGAGCTGTTTTTT
CAWSPLTGELFF
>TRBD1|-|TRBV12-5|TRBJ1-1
TGTGCTAGTGGACAGGGGGAGAACACTGAAGCTTTCTTT
CASGQGENTEAFF
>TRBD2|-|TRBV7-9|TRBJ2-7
TGTGCCAGCAGCTTAGCGCGGGGGACCGAGCAGTACTTC
CASSLARGTEQYF
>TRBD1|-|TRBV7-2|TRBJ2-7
TGTGCCAGCAGCTTAGGGCCGGGACAGACCTACGAGCAGTACTTC
CASSLGPGQTYEQYF
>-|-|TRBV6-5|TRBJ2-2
TGTGCCAGCAGGGGGCGAATCACCGGGGAGCTGTTTTTT
CASRGRITGELFF
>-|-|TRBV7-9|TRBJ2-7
TGTGCCAGCAGGCGGGACCCCTCCTACGAGCAGTACTTC
CASRRDPSYEQYF
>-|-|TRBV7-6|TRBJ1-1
TGTGCCAGCAGCTTAGGACAGGTACCGATGAACACTGAAGCTTTCTTT
CASSLGQVPMNTEAFF
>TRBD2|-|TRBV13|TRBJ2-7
TGTGCCAGCAGACCAGCGGGAGGGGCATACGAGCAGTACTTC
CASRPAGGAYEQYF
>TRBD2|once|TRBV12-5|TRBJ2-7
TGTGCTAGTGGTTTGATCCCTAGCGGGAAAAGCGAGCAGTACTTC
CASGLIPSGKSEQYF
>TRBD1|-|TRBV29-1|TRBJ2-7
TGCAGCGTTCAGAAGGCCCCCGGGACAGGGGGCTCCGAGCAGTACTTC
CSVQKAPGTGGSEQYF
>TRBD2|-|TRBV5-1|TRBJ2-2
TGCGCCAGCAGCCACGGACTAGACTTTCTTCCCGGGGAGCTGTTTTTT
CASSHGLDFLPGELFF
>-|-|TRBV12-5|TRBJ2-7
TGTGCTAGTGGTTTGCAGGGCTACGAGCAGTACTTC
CASGLQGYEQYF
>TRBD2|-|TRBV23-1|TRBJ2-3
TGCGCCACCCCTCCGGGGAGGGGCACAGATACGCAGTATTTT
CATPPGRGTDTQYF
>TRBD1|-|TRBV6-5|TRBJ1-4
TGTGCCACCTTCACAGGGGTCCCTGAAAAACTGTTTTTT
CATFTGVPEKLFF
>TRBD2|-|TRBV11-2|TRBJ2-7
TGTGCCAGCAGCCCGCAGACTAGCGGGCTGTACGAGCAGTACTTC
CASSPQTSGLYEQYF
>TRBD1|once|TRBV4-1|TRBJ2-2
TGCGCCAGCAGCCGGGGACAGGGCTCGAACACCGGGGAGCTGTTTTTT
CASSRGQGSNTGELFF
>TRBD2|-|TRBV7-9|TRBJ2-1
TGTGCCAGCAGCTTAGAGACTAGCCGGTACAATGAGCAGTTCTTC
CASSLETSRYNEQFF
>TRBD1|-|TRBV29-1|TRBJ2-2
TGCAGCGTTGCAGGGGGCGGGGAGCTGTTTTTT
CSVAGGGELFF
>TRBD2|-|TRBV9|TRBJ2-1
TGTGCCAGCAGCGTAGATCTAGCGGGAGGAAATTTGCCGGGATCCTACAATGAGCAGTTCTTC
CASSVDLAGGNLPGSYNEQFF
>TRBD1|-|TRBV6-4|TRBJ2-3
TGTGCCAGCAGCGTCCGGGACAGGGAATCAGATACGCAGTATTTT
CASSVRDRESDTQYF